This paragraph reports one T cell receptor (beta chain). This sample was included in a study of blood T cell repertoires in COVID-19. In the original analysis: Reference gene primers were amplified, and this amplification served to estimate nucleated cell counts. Some clones are missing from TCRdb's copy, which holds only in-frame ones; the method was immunoSEQ multiplex PCR. Clone size and V and J calls were adopted from that table, with D and trimming inferred from the DNA. The sample yields 140,000 or so clones, about 87% seen once. The source is a human donor with COVID-19, enrolled during active disease. The donor label of this sample is uncertain. Specimen: peripheral blood.

The chain's CDR3 is CASSPLLDNSPLHF. DNA of the CDR3: TGTGCCAGCAGCCCACTCTTAGATAATTCACCCCTCCACTTT. The V call is TRBV7-9, the J call TRBJ1-6, with D uncertain. Trimming took 5 bases from V and 5 from J, leaving 10 bases between them. The germline CDR1 and CDR2 sequences are SEHNR and FQNEAQ (reference sequence). The CDR3 runs to 14 residues. The full variable domain, its missing parts supplied by reference TRBV7-9 and TRBJ1-6, is DTGVSQNPRHKITKRGQNVTFRCDPISEHNRLYWYRQTLGQGPEFLTYFQNEAQLEKSRLLSDRFSAERPKGSFSTLEIQRTEQGDSAMYLCASSPLLDNSPLHFGNGTRLTVT.